A selection of T cell receptor beta chains follows, all from one sample in a study of T cell responses to AZD1222 COVID-19 vaccine. The assay was immunoSEQ multiplex PCR, and TCRdb's table has in-frame clones only and misses some. Of 200,000 to 250,000 clones in the sample, roughly 91% were seen once. The specimen comprised peripheral blood, sampled on day 0 of MenACWY control vaccination. Receptors were obtained from an adult in good health. Both conserved end residues are part of each CDR3. Fields, in order: J gene, V gene, D gene, CDR3 length, CDR3 DNA, CDR3 protein. D genes are given only for firm matches.

>TRBJ1-2|TRBV30|TRBD1|14
TGTGCCTGGAGGAAGTACACAGGGGGATATGGCTACACCTTC
CAWRKYTGGYGYTF
>TRBJ1-2|TRBV7-2|TRBD1|14
TGTGCCAGCAGCTTAGAACAGGGGAACTATGGCTACACCTTC
CASSLEQGNYGYTF
>TRBJ2-7|TRBV11-2|NA|15
TGTGCCAGCAGCTTAGGCGGGGCAGGGGTGGACGAGCAGTACTTC
CASSLGGAGVDEQYF
>TRBJ1-2|TRBV30|NA|17
TGTGCCTGGAGTGTCGTACAGGGTGTGAAATCTTTTTATGGCTACACCTTC
CAWSVVQGVKSFYGYTF
>TRBJ2-1|TRBV24-1|TRBD2|16
TGTGCCACCAGTTCCGGGGAGGGCAGGGCCTTCAATGAGCAGTTCTTC
CATSSGEGRAFNEQFF
>TRBJ1-6|TRBV3-1/TRBV3-2|TRBD1|15
TGTGCCAGCAGCCAAGGGGACAGGGTCAATTCACCCCTCCACTTT
CASSQGDRVNSPLHF
>TRBJ2-7|TRBV7-6|TRBD1|17
TGTGCCAGCAGCTTAGTTCCCGGACAGGGAAGAGGCGGCGAGCAGTACTTC
CASSLVPGQGRGGEQYF
>TRBJ1-1|TRBV7-2|NA|15
TGTGCCAGCAGCAGGGCCGGAACTGTGAACACTGAAGCTTTCTTT
CASSRAGTVNTEAFF
>TRBJ1-1|TRBV4-3|NA|12
TGCGCCAGCAGTTTGGCTACAGGGCCGGCTTTCTTT
CASSLATGPAFF
>TRBJ2-5|TRBV6-4|TRBD1|14
TGTGCCAGCGGGGACAGGGCGAGCCAAGAGACCCAGTACTTC
CASGDRASQETQYF